There are many counts of the clone carrying this TCR beta chain. TCRdb used MiXCR to reprocess the 5' RACE reads, holding one entry per CDR3 protein. The sample includes some 6,100 distinct CDR3 sequences, roughly an eighth seen only once; the top ten take 15% to 20%. The data are from a study of spatial heterogeneity in lung cancer. About the research overall: The study consistently detected more beta-chain than alpha-chain sequences.

Looked up from germline, CDR1 is DFQATT and CDR2 is SNEGSKA (reference sequence). The germline V and J ends were trimmed by 3 bases and 4 bases, with 13 bases remaining between them. The CDR3 has 14 residues. As to time point: sample taken at primary tumor resection. Extraction of whole RNA from tumor, nontumor lung or frozen PBMC preceded unsorted sequencing. Samples came from 60 to 75 TRACERx patients with untreated early-stage lung cancer. The receptor's source is a male donor with early-stage non-small cell lung cancer. Sequencing was performed on normal lung tissue next to the tumor, taken at surgery. The chain uses TRBV20-1 and TRBJ1-3, with a tentative D call TRBD1 (5 bases). CDR3 coding DNA: TGCAGTGCTAGGTTGTCAGGGAAGGGAAACACCATATATTTT. It is translated as CSARLSGKGNTIYF.